One sample yielded the 32 T cell receptor beta chains listed below, sequenced in a study of CD8 T cells in ankylosing spondylitis. Study outcomes and limitations: One TCR beta motif, made up of roughly eight highly homologous variants, appeared characteristic of ankylosing spondylitis blood.

TCRdb itself ran the 5' RACE reads through MiXCR, one entry per CDR3 protein. Of 250,000 to 350,000 distinct CDR3 sequences listed, 8% are singletons. These TCRs' antigens remain unknown. The sequenced sample was blood, either unsorted or a sorted T cell fraction (not recorded which). All receptors come from a male donor with ankylosing spondylitis.

The chain links TRBV5-1 to TRBJ2-3, with 7 bases aligning to TRBD1. The CDR3 sequence is 15 residues long. Unmatched junction bases numbered 8, after V lost 2 bases and J lost 5 bases. Germline values: CDR1 SGHRS, CDR2 YFSETQ. This CDR3 reads CASSLRRPGGDTQYF. The CDR3 coding sequence is TGCGCCAGCAGCTTACGGCGCCCAGGGGGAGATACGCAGTATTTT.

The sample holds a few counts of this clonotype. J is TRBJ2-1 and V is TRBV27; 9 bases agree with TRBD2. This CDR3 has 17 residues. V lost 6 bases and J lost 0; bases outside the gene matches: 9. Looked up from germline, CDR1 is MNHEY and CDR2 is SMNVEV (reference sequence). CDR3 nucleotide sequence: TGTGCCAGCAGAAAACGGCGGGAGGGGAGCTCCTACAATGAGCAGTTCTTC. Its translation: CASRKRREGSSYNEQFF.

This clonotype has a handful of counts. The chain uses TRBV12-3 or TRBV12-4 and TRBJ1-5, with D uncertain. The CDR3 is 13 amino acids. Trimming cost V 6 bases and J 2 bases, with 8 bases left between them. The CDR3 sequence is CASSPSRNQPQHF. The CDR3 DNA reads as TGTGCCAGCAGCCCCTCGCGCAATCAGCCCCAGCATTTT.

J is TRBJ2-7 and V is TRBV2, with D possibly matching TRBD1 (5 bases). The CDR3 is made up of 14 amino acids. V shed 7 bases and J shed 3 bases, with 16 bases lying between them. Germline CDR1 reads SNHLY; CDR2 reads FYNNEI. The CDR3, as DNA: TGTGCCAGCATAGTGATGAGGACAATCTACGAGCAGTACTTC. Its protein is CASIVMRTIYEQYF.

In its sample, this clonotype was seen a few times. The chain has TRBV27 and TRBJ2-2, with D uncertain. The CDR3 has 12 amino acids. V lost 6 bases, J lost 11 bases, and 13 bases lay in between. The germline CDR1 and CDR2 sequences are MNHEY and SMNVEV (reference sequence). Written as DNA, the CDR3 is TGTGCCAGCAGCTTGGACCGGGTAGAGCTGTTTTTT. This codes for CASSLDRVELFF.

Many counts were recorded for this clonotype. This chain links TRBV20-1 with TRBJ2-4; 8 bases map to TRBD1. V was pared by 1 base and J by 7 bases, with 3 bases of the junction left unmatched. Germline-derived CDR1 and CDR2 are DFQATT and SNEGSKA (reference sequence). CDR3 length equals 13 residues. The CDR3 protein is CSARGTGMNIQYF. The CDR3 DNA reads as TGCAGTGCTAGAGGGACAGGGATGAACATTCAGTACTTC.

A few counts support this clonotype. The genes are TRBV12-3 or TRBV12-4 and TRBJ2-7; TRBD2 agrees at 10 bases. V dropped 6 bases and J dropped 4; count of bases not matched to a gene: 6. CDR3 length equals 14 residues. The CDR3 loop is CASSPQTSGYEQYF. CDR3 nucleotide sequence: TGTGCCAGCAGCCCACAGACTAGCGGGTACGAGCAGTACTTC.

This clonotype was detected many times. The V gene is TRBV12-3 or TRBV12-4, the J gene TRBJ1-5; D is undetermined. V lost 1 base and J lost 0, with 4 bases in between. The CDR3 covers 14 residues. DNA of the CDR3: TGTGCCAGCAGTTTAGAGGATAGCAATCAGCCCCAGCATTTT. Its protein product is CASSLEDSNQPQHF.

With respect to this clonotype: This may arise from a read error, as a much more abundant clone is one base away. V is TRBV20-1 and J is TRBJ1-5; D is ambiguous. Deletions cut 3 bases from V and 6 bases from J, with 6 bases between. Germline-derived CDR1 and CDR2 are DFQATT and SNEGSKA (reference sequence). There are 11 residues in the CDR3. DNA for the CDR3: TGCAGTGCTAGTGTGGGTCAGCCCCAGCATTTT. Translated, it gives CSASVGQPQHF.

In its sample, this clonotype was seen a few times. The rearrangement links TRBV27 to TRBJ2-7; the D gene is possibly TRBD1 (5 bases). Trimming left V 2 bases short and J 2 bases short, with 25 bases between. CDR3 length: 19 amino acids. Looked up from germline, CDR1 is MNHEY and CDR2 is SMNVEV (reference sequence). The CDR3 nucleotides read TGTGCCAGCAGTTTAGCCCCGGGCAGGGAATGTGTATCGACCTACGAGCAGTACTTC. Its protein is CASSLAPGRECVSTYEQYF.

Worth noting for this clonotype: A junction boundary mismatches the germline segment, possibly from a read error. This chain joins TRBV5-5 and TRBJ1-1, with 7 bases that match TRBD1. The CDR3 is 15 residues long. Per germline, CDR1 SGHKS and CDR2 YYEKEE (reference sequence). The CDR3 protein is CASSQRQGDFTEALF. Here the CDR3 DNA reads TGTGCCAGCAGCCAAAGACAGGGTGATTTCACTGAAGCTCTCTTT.

This clonotype was detected ten times or more. The chain employs TRBV29-1 and TRBJ2-2, with 10 bases that match TRBD1. The germline CDR1 and CDR2 sequences are SQVTM and ANQGSEA. The junction had 4 bases not matched to a gene; V was cut back by 6 bases and J by 3 bases. The CDR3 is 14 residues long. The DNA of the CDR3 is TGCAGCGTCCGGGACAGGGGAGACACCGGGGAGCTGTTTTTT. Its protein is CSVRDRGDTGELFF.

The V call is TRBV5-1, the J call TRBJ2-7; 8 nucleotides agree with TRBD1. V gave up 4 bases and J gave up 3 bases; unmatched junction bases: 6. The CDR3 is made up of 14 amino acids. Germline V gene lookup returns CDR1 SGHRS and CDR2 YFSETQ. The CDR3 DNA follows: TGCGCCAGCAGCGGGAAAGGACAGGGCTACGAGCAGTACTTC. Protein sequence: CASSGKGQGYEQYF. Full variable domain (outside the CDR3, taken from reference TRBV5-1 and TRBJ2-7): KAGVTQTPRYLIKTRGQQVTLSCSPISGHRSVSWYQQTPGQGLQFLFEYFSETQRNKGNFPGRFSGRQFSNSRSEMNVSTLELGDSALYLCASSGKGQGYEQYFGPGTRLTVT.

This clonotype was found many times. The V call is TRBV7-9, the J call TRBJ2-7; 10 positions match TRBD2. CDR1 is SEHNR and CDR2 is FQNEAQ in the germline V gene (reference sequence). V dropped 2 bases and J dropped 6; count of bases not matched to a gene: 10. The CDR3 length is 16 residues. This CDR3 reads CASSLSSGRPGSEQYF. The CDR3 nucleotides read TGTGCCAGCAGCTTAAGTAGCGGGAGGCCTGGATCCGAGCAGTACTTC. The variable domain in full, completed from reference TRBV7-9 and TRBJ2-7, reads DTGVSQNPRHKITKRGQNVTFRCDPISEHNRLYWYRQTLGQGPEFLTYFQNEAQLEKSRLLSDRFSAERPKGSFSTLEIQRTEQGDSAMYLCASSLSSGRPGSEQYFGPGTRLTVT.

The chain uses TRBV20-1 and TRBJ1-5, with 7 bases that match TRBD1. Germline V CDR1 and CDR2: DFQATT, SNEGSKA (reference sequence). The ends lost 1 base at V and 1 base at J; junction bases unmatched: 4. There are 15 residues in the CDR3. DNA of the CDR3: TGCAGTGCTAGAGGCGCAGGGGGAAGCAATCAGCCCCAGCATTTT. It translates to CSARGAGGSNQPQHF.

Only a few counts were recorded for this clonotype. The chain has TRBV25-1 and TRBJ2-2, with 13 bases aligning to TRBD2. The CDR3 sequence is 16 residues long. Trimming took 5 bases from V and 4 from J; bases not matched to a gene: 4. The germline gives CDR1 MGHDK, CDR2 SYGVNS. Here the CDR3 reads CASSPLAGGATGELFF. For the CDR3, the DNA is TGTGCCAGCAGTCCACTAGCGGGAGGGGCCACCGGGGAGCTGTTTTTT.

This clonotype has just a few counts. Here the CDR3 DNA reads TGCGCCCGACAGGGTAGCAATGAGCAGTTCTTC. This translates into CARQGSNEQFF. This rearrangement joins TRBV1 to TRBJ2-1; the DNA was not used to check the table's D call, TRBD1. TRBV1 is shown as a pseudogene. This CDR3 is 11 amino acids long.

V usage is TRBV20-1 and J usage is TRBJ2-1; D gene ambiguous. Trimming stripped 5 bases from V and 4 bases from J, with 12 bases between. This CDR3 has 13 amino acids. Germline V gene sequence: CDR1 DFQATT, CDR2 SNEGSKA (reference sequence). The CDR3: CSALGGLYNEQFF. In DNA, the CDR3 is TGCAGTGCTCTGGGCGGCTTGTACAATGAGCAGTTCTTC.

This clonotype was recorded a few times. The chain joins TRBV29-1 to TRBJ2-3, with D perhaps given as TRBD1 or TRBD2 (5 bases each). V gave up 7 bases and J gave up 0 bases, with 14 bases separating them. The length of the CDR3 is 14 residues. In germline, CDR1 is SQVTM, CDR2 ANQGSEA. The CDR3 loop is CSAGREVSTDTQYF. The CDR3 region has the DNA TGCAGCGCGGGACGAGAAGTTAGCACAGATACGCAGTATTTT.

This clonotype showed up many times. The chain uses TRBV6-1 and TRBJ1-5, with D possibly matching TRBD1 (6 bases). Per the germline V gene, CDR1 is MNHNS and CDR2 is SASEGT. This CDR3 is 14 amino acids long. Trimming pared 4 bases from V and 5 bases from J, leaving 12 bases between. The CDR3 spells CASSARGWDQPQHF. The CDR3 nucleotides read TGTGCCAGCAGTGCCAGGGGATGGGATCAGCCCCAGCATTTT.

This clonotype has a handful of counts. The chain recombines TRBV7-3 with TRBJ2-5; D not resolved. The CDR3 contains 15 residues. Germline CDR1 is SGHTA and CDR2 is FQGTGA. The V and J ends lost 2 bases and 0 bases respectively, with 10 bases between them. Here the CDR3 DNA reads TGTGCCAGCAGCTTACCCCTTCAGTACCAAGAGACCCAGTACTTC. It yields the protein CASSLPLQYQETQYF.

The chain carries TRBV20-1 and TRBJ1-2, with unresolved D. CDR1 and CDR2 from the germline V gene are DFQATT and SNEGSKA (reference sequence). Trimming stripped 3 bases from V and 4 bases from J, with 12 bases between. CDR3 size: 13 residues. In nucleotides, the CDR3 is TGCAGTGCTAGGAGGGAATTCAGCTATGGCTACACCTTC. As protein: CSARREFSYGYTF.

This clonotype turned up a few times. The chain has TRBV9 and TRBJ1-2; tentative D call: TRBD1 (5 bases). CDR1 is SGDLS and CDR2 is YYNGEE in the germline V gene. The CDR3 totals 16 residues. With 5 bases removed from V and 4 bases from J, the gap between germline ends came to 21 bases. The CDR3 sequence: CASRGNGGQTPYGYTF. The CDR3 DNA follows: TGTGCCAGCAGAGGGAACGGAGGACAAACCCCCTATGGCTACACCTTC.

This clonotype was counted a few times. V gene TRBV7-3 combines with J gene TRBJ2-3; D not resolved. Trimming cost V 0 bases and J 0 bases, with 16 bases left between them. This CDR3 contains 18 residues. The germline CDR1 and CDR2 sequences are SGHTA and FQGTGA. CDR3 loop: CASSLTVTAFTSTDTQYF. In DNA, the CDR3 is TGTGCCAGCAGCTTAACGGTAACGGCGTTTACAAGCACAGATACGCAGTATTTT. Together with reference TRBV7-3 and TRBJ2-3, the CDR3 gives the full variable domain: GAGVSQTPSNKVTEKGKYVELRCDPISGHTALYWYRQSLGQGPEFLIYFQGTGAADDSGLPNDRFFAVRPEGSVSTLKIQRTERGDSAVYLCASSLTVTAFTSTDTQYFGPGTRLTVL.

The chain has TRBV24-1 and TRBJ2-1; D might be TRBD1 or TRBD2, each matching 7 bases. V was clipped by 0 bases and J by 0 bases, with 11 bases between them. The CDR3 contains 17 residues. CDR1 and CDR2 from the germline V gene are KGHDR and SFDVKD. In DNA form, the CDR3 reads TGTGCCACCAGTGATTTGGGGGGGGACAGCTCCTACAATGAGCAGTTCTTC. Translated, it gives CATSDLGGDSSYNEQFF.

The chain couples TRBV24-1 to TRBJ2-1, with 10 bases identical to TRBD1. This CDR3 is 21 amino acids long. In germline, CDR1 is KGHDR, CDR2 SFDVKD. With V trimmed by 0 bases and J by 4 bases, 17 bases remained unmatched. CDR3 in DNA: TGTGCCACCAGTGATTTGCTTGAAAGACAGGGGGCCTCCCCCGGATACAATGAGCAGTTCTTC. As protein: CATSDLLERQGASPGYNEQFF.

The sample holds many counts of this clonotype. This sequence joins TRBV5-1 and TRBJ2-7; either TRBD1 or TRBD2 may fit D (5 bases each). The V and J ends lost 4 bases and 7 bases respectively, with 18 bases between them. Germline CDR1 reads SGHRS; CDR2 reads YFSETQ. CDR3 length: 14 amino acids. Here the CDR3 DNA reads TGCGCCAGCAGCCCAAGACATGGGACGGATGAGCAGTACTTC. Protein: CASSPRHGTDEQYF.

This clonotype was recorded a few times. This CDR3 is CASSFLGYQETQYF. The CDR3 DNA is TGTGCCAGCAGCTTCTTAGGGTACCAAGAGACCCAGTACTTC. The chain joins TRBV5-5 to TRBJ2-5; D unclear. This CDR3 is built from 14 residues. V shed 2 bases and J shed 0 bases, with 8 bases lying between them. Germline V lookup: CDR1 SGHKS, CDR2 YYEKEE (reference sequence).

The rearrangement joins TRBV24-1 to TRBJ1-5; unclear D gene. Trimming removed 5 bases from V and 4 bases from J, with 8 bases in between. Germline V gene data show CDR1 as KGHDR and CDR2 as SFDVKD. The CDR3 covers 13 residues. The CDR3 bases are TGTGCCACCAGTGGCGGATTTAATCAGCCCCAGCATTTT. Amino acid sequence: CATSGGFNQPQHF.

This clonotype showed up just a few times. The chain uses TRBV20-1 and TRBJ1-2, with TRBD1 matching 9 bases. V trimming: 6 bases; J trimming: 1 base; junction bases outside the gene matches: 9. The CDR3 sequence is 15 residues long. The germline V gene encodes CDR1 DFQATT and CDR2 SNEGSKA (reference sequence). CDR3 loop: CSAKPRDRDNYGYTF. The CDR3 DNA follows: TGCAGTGCAAAGCCCCGGGACAGGGATAACTATGGCTACACCTTC.

The sample holds a few counts of this clonotype. The chain recombines TRBV29-1 with TRBJ2-1, with unresolved D. The CDR3 has 14 residues. CDR1 and CDR2 from the germline V gene are SQVTM and ANQGSEA. V was shortened by 7 bases and J by 2 bases, with 15 bases between the two germline ends. CDR3 region: CSGEQSLAYNEQFF. The CDR3 DNA follows: TGCAGCGGAGAACAATCCCTAGCCTACAATGAGCAGTTCTTC.

CDR3 residues: CASSQVAGSAGAKNIQYF. CDR3 coding DNA: TGTGCCAGCAGCCAAGTCGCAGGGTCCGCGGGGGCCAAAAACATTCAGTACTTC. The chain uses TRBV4-2 and TRBJ2-4; D is possibly TRBD2 (6 bases). The CDR3 extends over 18 amino acids. Per germline, CDR1 LGHNA and CDR2 YNFKEQ. V gave up 1 base and J gave up 1 base, with 17 bases separating them.